The 16 T cell receptor beta chains listed next were all sequenced from one sample in a study of blood T cell repertoires in COVID-19. Data came from immunoSEQ multiplex PCR; TCRdb stores just in-frame clones and leaves some out. The table records some 320,000 clones, around 90% of them present only once. Sequencing input: PBMCs or T cells enriched from blood (not recorded which). The receptor source for this set is a man aged 60-69 years who had recovered from COVID-19.

This clone has a single count. The rearrangement uses TRBV2 and TRBJ2-3, with TRBD2 matching over 9 bases. The CDR3 length is 14 residues. V lost 6 bases and J lost 4; bases outside the gene matches: 5. The germline V gene encodes CDR1 SNHLY and CDR2 FYNNEI. In nucleotides, the CDR3 is TGTGCCAGCAGCGACGGACTAGCGTCAGATACGCAGTATTTT. This sequence encodes CASSDGLASDTQYF.

The rearrangement uses TRBV10-1 and TRBJ2-5, with a possible D match to TRBD2 (5 bases). Germline lookup yields CDR1 WNHNN and CDR2 SYGVQD (reference sequence). V lost 2 bases, J lost 3 bases, and 7 bases lay in between. There are 13 residues in the CDR3. CDR3 sequence reads: CASSELGKETQYF. DNA for the CDR3: TGCGCCAGCAGTGAGCTCGGGAAAGAGACCCAGTACTTC.

A single count supports this clone. The chain combines TRBV5-6 with TRBJ1-2; 9 bases map to TRBD1. Losses at the gene ends were 4 bases for V and 3 bases for J; bases not matched to a gene: 4. Germline CDR1 and CDR2: SGHDT and YYEEEE. This CDR3 has 14 residues. CDR3 DNA sequence: TGTGCCAGCAGCCATCGGACAGGGGACTATGGCTACACCTTC. Its protein is CASSHRTGDYGYTF.

The J gene is TRBJ1-1, the V gene TRBV6-5; maybe TRBD1 (5 bases). The CDR3 consists of 14 residues. Between the trimmed V and J ends, which lost 2 bases and 1 base, there was a span of 8 bases. The germline CDR1 and CDR2 sequences are MNHEY and SVGAGI. In nucleotides, the CDR3 is TGTGCCAGCAGTTACGGTACAGGGAACACTGAAGCTTTCTTT. Translating gives CASSYGTGNTEAFF.

CDR3 amino acids: CASSLDPRAGEHEQFF. The CDR3 nucleotides read TGTGCCAGCAGCTTAGACCCACGGGCGGGAGAACATGAGCAGTTCTTC. The chain combines TRBV13 with TRBJ2-1, with 7 bases lining up with TRBD2. V lost 1 base, J lost 8 bases, and 11 bases stayed unmatched. The length of the CDR3 is 16 residues. The germline gives CDR1 PRHDT, CDR2 FYEKMQ (reference sequence).

In DNA, the CDR3 is TGTGCCAGCAGTTACGCAACAGGGAGCCCTTACGAGCAGTACTTC. As protein: CASSYATGSPYEQYF. J is TRBJ2-7 and V is TRBV6-5; perhaps TRBD1 as D (6 bases). The CDR3 spans 15 residues. The germline V and J ends were trimmed by 2 bases and 4 bases, with 15 bases remaining between them. CDR1 and CDR2 (germline): MNHEY, SVGAGI.

CDR3 amino acids: CASSPRRGYPGANVLTF. The CDR3 nucleotides are TGCGCCAGCAGCCCTCGAAGAGGTTATCCTGGGGCCAACGTCCTGACTTTC. The gene calls are TRBV4-1 and TRBJ2-6, with D unresolved. The germline V gene encodes CDR1 MGHRA and CDR2 YSYEKL. The CDR3 contains 17 residues. V was pared by 4 bases and J by 2 bases, with 15 bases between.

V usage is TRBV7-3 and J usage is TRBJ2-3; perhaps TRBD2 as D (7 bases). The germline V gene encodes CDR1 SGHTA and CDR2 FQGTGA. This CDR3 spans 14 amino acids. V lost 5 bases and J lost 7, with 16 bases in between. The CDR3 region has the DNA TGTGCCAGCAGCGTAGGGGGGGACATCAATACGCAGTATTTT. It translates to CASSVGGDINTQYF.

The chain uses TRBV7-9 and TRBJ1-3; tentatively, D is TRBD1 (5 bases). Trimming took off 6 bases at V and 3 bases at J, with 9 bases between the two ends. This CDR3 contains 13 residues. Per germline, CDR1 SEHNR and CDR2 FQNEAQ (reference sequence). The CDR3 sequence is CASSLGGGNTIYF. The CDR3 DNA is TGTGCCAGCAGTTTGGGGGGTGGAAACACCATATATTTT.

The chain carries TRBV2 and TRBJ1-1; TRBD1 might be the D (5 bases). CDR3 length: 14 residues. Germline CDR1 SNHLY, CDR2 FYNNEI. V was trimmed by 1 base and J by 0 bases, leaving 6 bases between them. CDR3 loop: CASSEGQMNTEAFF. The CDR3 coding sequence is TGTGCCAGCAGTGAAGGACAGATGAACACTGAAGCTTTCTTT.

This clone was counted only a few times. The chain recombines TRBV4-2 with TRBJ1-2; tentative D call: TRBD1 (5 bases). The CDR3 covers 14 residues. CDR1 and CDR2 from the germline V gene are LGHNA and YNFKEQ. The V gene lost 0 bases and the J gene lost 2 bases, with 7 bases spanning the gap. The CDR3 spells CASSQDAGNYGYTF. The CDR3 nucleotides read TGTGCCAGCAGCCAAGATGCAGGGAACTATGGCTACACCTTC.

The J gene is TRBJ1-1, the V gene TRBV7-2; D gene unclear. This CDR3 has 13 residues. Per the germline V gene, CDR1 is SGHTA and CDR2 is FQGNSA. V lost 2 bases and J 0 bases, leaving 4 bases between the germline ends. The CDR3 DNA reads TGTGCCAGCAGCTTATATCTGAACACTGAAGCTTTCTTT. It is translated as CASSLYLNTEAFF.

In DNA form, the CDR3 reads TGTGCCAGCAGTTTATGGGGCGGGAAGTTATCAGATACGCAGTATTTT. Translation: CASSLWGGKLSDTQYF. J is TRBJ2-3 and V is TRBV28; tentatively, D is TRBD2 (6 bases). CDR3 size: 16 residues. The V and J ends lost 0 bases and 4 bases respectively, with 14 bases between them. Germline-derived CDR1 and CDR2 are MDHEN and SYDVKM.

The chain combines TRBV7-8 with TRBJ2-7; TRBD2 agrees at 10 bases. The germline V gene has CDR1 SGHVS and CDR2 FQNEAQ. Trimming cost V 7 bases and J 4 bases; bases outside gene matches: 7. The CDR3 has 14 residues. The CDR3 nucleotides are TGTGCCAGCAACCTAGCGGGAGTGGAATACGAGCAGTACTTC. Translating it yields CASNLAGVEYEQYF.

The chain recombines TRBV30 with TRBJ1-1, with D perhaps matching TRBD1 (6 bases). This CDR3 is built from 15 residues. Trimming took off 2 bases at V and 4 bases at J, with 17 bases between the two ends. The germline gives CDR1 GTSNPN, CDR2 SVGIG (reference sequence). In nucleotides, the CDR3 is TGTGCCTGGAGTCGGAGCGACAGGTTCGGCACTGAAGCTTTCTTT. This gives the protein CAWSRSDRFGTEAFF.

The rearrangement uses TRBV5-1 and TRBJ1-1, with a possible D match to TRBD1 (5 bases). CDR1 and CDR2 from the germline V gene are SGHRS and YFSETQ. Trimming took off 0 bases at V and 5 bases at J, with 11 bases between the two ends. The CDR3 runs 14 residues. The CDR3 protein is CASSLARAGTEAFF. The CDR3 DNA is TGCGCCAGCAGCTTGGCCAGGGCGGGGACTGAAGCTTTCTTT.